This passage covers 29 T cell receptor beta chains from one sample sequenced in a study of T cell responses to AZD1222 COVID-19 vaccine. Libraries were prepared by immunoSEQ multiplex PCR; TCRdb keeps only in-frame clonotypes and omits some of them. The repertoire has some 190,000 clones, 80% to 90% of them found once; the top ten carry 6.9%. Sample: peripheral blood, taken on day 0 of AZD1222 vaccination. The origin of the receptors is an adult in good health.

This sequence joins TRBV15 and TRBJ2-1, with 11 bases aligning to TRBD2. V lost 5 bases to trimming and J lost 4 bases; unmatched junction nucleotides: 4. Per the germline V gene, CDR1 is LNHNV and CDR2 is YYDKDF (reference sequence). The CDR3 is 15 residues long. As DNA, the CDR3 is TGTGCCACCAGCGATAGCGGGGGGGCGTACAATGAGCAGTTCTTC. Protein product: CATSDSGGAYNEQFF.

This clone occurred once. The V gene is TRBV19, the J gene TRBJ2-1, with 11 bases that match TRBD1. Trimming took 1 base from V and 9 from J; bases not matched to a gene: 11. CDR1 is LNHDA, CDR2 SQIVND, per germline (reference sequence). This CDR3 spans 17 amino acids. The CDR3 loop reads CASSIVSSGQGASEQFF. The CDR3 DNA is TGTGCCAGTAGTATAGTATCATCTGGACAGGGGGCGTCTGAGCAGTTCTTC.

The gene calls are TRBV15 and TRBJ1-6, with D unclear. Between the trimmed V and J ends, which lost 0 bases and 7 bases, there was a span of 10 bases. CDR1 LNHNV and CDR2 YYDKDF come from the germline V gene (reference sequence). This CDR3 has 15 amino acids. The CDR3 protein is CATSRDGPRNSPLHF. The CDR3 coding sequence is TGTGCCACCAGCAGAGATGGGCCAAGAAATTCACCCCTCCACTTT. The whole variable domain, filled in from reference TRBV15 and TRBJ1-6, reads DAMVIQNPRYQVTQFGKPVTLSCSQTLNHNVMYWYQQKSSQAPKLLFHYYDKDFNNEADTPDNFQSRRPNTSFCFLDIRSPGLGDTAMYLCATSRDGPRNSPLHFGNGTRLTVT.

V gene TRBV7-2 combines with J gene TRBJ2-7, with D hard to call. V was trimmed by 3 bases and J by 3 bases, leaving 9 bases between them. The germline V gene encodes CDR1 SGHTA and CDR2 FQGNSA. This CDR3 comprises 13 residues. CDR3 sequence reads: CASSFGFHYEQYF. The CDR3 region has the DNA TGTGCCAGCAGCTTCGGTTTCCACTACGAGCAGTACTTC.

The J gene is TRBJ1-6, the V gene TRBV5-5, with D perhaps matching TRBD1 (5 bases). There are 17 residues in the CDR3. Trimming took 0 bases from V and 4 from J, leaving 14 bases between them. Germline lookup yields CDR1 SGHKS and CDR2 YYEKEE (reference sequence). CDR3 region: CASSLAGREGYNSPLHF. Here the CDR3 DNA reads TGTGCCAGCAGCTTGGCAGGGAGGGAAGGTTATAATTCACCCCTCCACTTT.

J is TRBJ2-4 and V is TRBV6-2 or TRBV6-3; 8 bases are shared with TRBD1. V was clipped by 1 base and J by 4 bases; unmatched bases: 3. This CDR3 is built from 15 residues. The germline gives CDR1 MNHEY, CDR2 SVGEGT. CDR3: CASSYFGQGKNIQYF. CDR3 coding DNA: TGTGCCAGCAGTTACTTCGGACAGGGTAAAAACATTCAGTACTTC.

The chain recombines TRBV20-1 with TRBJ2-4, with D possibly TRBD1 on 6 matching bases. Trimming took 3 bases from V and 2 from J, leaving 14 bases between them. The CDR3 covers 15 residues. The germline V gene has CDR1 DFQATT and CDR2 SNEGSKA (reference sequence). The CDR3 sequence is CSASFKGDPKNIQYF. DNA of the CDR3: TGCAGTGCTAGTTTCAAGGGGGACCCCAAAAACATTCAGTACTTC.

The V and J genes are TRBV28 and TRBJ2-3; D may be TRBD2 (5 bases). Trimming left V 3 bases short and J 0 bases short, with 10 bases between. From germline, CDR1 is MDHEN and CDR2 SYDVKM. The CDR3 sequence is 15 residues long. The CDR3: CASSFVRASTDTQYF. The CDR3 nucleotides are TGTGCCAGCAGTTTCGTGCGGGCAAGCACAGATACGCAGTATTTT.

The rearrangement uses TRBV13 and TRBJ2-5; the match to TRBD2 covers 7 bases. Germline assignment: CDR1 PRHDT and CDR2 FYEKMQ (reference sequence). The V and J ends lost 7 bases and 4 bases, in that order; junction bases with no gene match: 6. The CDR3 spans 13 residues. The CDR3 spells CASTPGGRETQYF. The CDR3 DNA reads as TGTGCCAGCACCCCGGGGGGTAGAGAGACCCAGTACTTC.

The chain links TRBV30 to TRBJ1-4; D unclear. From germline, CDR1 is GTSNPN and CDR2 SVGIG (reference sequence). Trimming took 2 bases from V and 8 from J, leaving 9 bases between them. The CDR3 extends over 12 amino acids. The CDR3 here is CAWSPVGEKLFF. DNA of the CDR3: TGTGCCTGGAGTCCAGTAGGCGAAAAACTGTTTTTT.

The J gene is TRBJ1-2, the V gene TRBV4-1; no reliable D call. Germline V gene data show CDR1 as MGHRA and CDR2 as YSYEKL. The CDR3 totals 14 residues. Between the trimmed V and J ends, which lost 0 bases and 2 bases, there was a span of 7 bases. In DNA form, the CDR3 reads TGCGCCAGCAGCCAAGATCCGGGGAACTATGGCTACACCTTC. Encoded protein: CASSQDPGNYGYTF.

Concerning this clone itself: Other DNA variants within this sample encode the same CDR3. This chain uses TRBV7-9 with TRBJ1-6; no reliable D call. V lost 1 base and J 8 bases, leaving 21 bases between the germline ends. Looked up from germline, CDR1 is SEHNR and CDR2 is FQNEAQ (reference sequence). The CDR3 runs to 18 residues. The CDR3 spells CASSLGYQTGSFYSPLHF. CDR3 nucleotides: TGTGCCAGCAGCTTAGGATATCAGACCGGGTCCTTTTATTCACCCCTCCACTTT.

The chain couples TRBV11-2 to TRBJ1-2; TRBD1 aligns across 7 bases. The CDR3 extends over 15 amino acids. The trim removed 2 bases at V and 4 bases at J, leaving 7 bases unmatched. CDR1 is SGHAT and CDR2 is FQNNGV in the germline V gene. The CDR3 sequence is CASSLRDSLIYGYTF. The CDR3 nucleotides read TGTGCCAGCAGCTTAAGGGACAGCTTAATCTATGGCTACACCTTC.

The chain recombines TRBV19 with TRBJ2-3; 8 bases are shared with TRBD2. The V and J ends lost 7 bases and 4 bases, in that order; junction bases with no gene match: 10. This CDR3 comprises 15 residues. CDR1 and CDR2 from the germline V gene are LNHDA and SQIVND (reference sequence). The CDR3 bases are TGTGCCAGTACCTACTCGGGGGGGCGGGCAGATACGCAGTATTTT. Its protein product is CASTYSGGRADTQYF.

This clone occurred once. The gene calls are TRBV25-1 and TRBJ2-4; maybe TRBD1 (6 bases). In germline, CDR1 is MGHDK, CDR2 SYGVNS. This CDR3 is built from 15 residues. V lost 5 bases and J lost 5, with 16 bases in between. DNA of the CDR3: TGTGCCAGCAGTACGGCCGGCCAGGGGCAAAACATTCAGTACTTC. The encoded protein is CASSTAGQGQNIQYF.

The chain is built from TRBV29-1 and TRBJ2-3; possibly TRBD2 for D (6 bases). Germline lookup yields CDR1 SQVTM and CDR2 ANQGSEA. V was cut by 1 base and J by 4 bases, with 15 bases left in between. CDR3 size: 15 residues. The CDR3 is CSVEGPGGEADTQYF. CDR3 nucleotide sequence: TGCAGCGTTGAAGGCCCCGGCGGGGAGGCAGATACGCAGTATTTT.

The CDR3 reads CASSSGAGMPGNTIYF. The DNA for the CDR3 is TGTGCCAGCAGCTCCGGTGCAGGGATGCCTGGAAACACCATATATTTT. The chain recombines TRBV5-4 with TRBJ1-3; possibly TRBD1 for D (5 bases). The germline V and J ends were trimmed by 3 bases and 2 bases, with 15 bases remaining between them. Germline V gene lookup returns CDR1 SGHNT and CDR2 YYREEE (reference sequence). The length of the CDR3 is 16 residues.

The chain uses TRBV6-6 and TRBJ2-7; weak D call: TRBD1 (5 bases). There are 13 residues in the CDR3. V shed 6 bases and J shed 3 bases, with 12 bases lying between them. Germline V lookup: CDR1 MNHNY, CDR2 SVGAGI (reference sequence). The CDR3 nucleotides read TGTGCCAGCAGCCCTACCCAGGGCTACGAGCAGTACTTC. This gives the protein CASSPTQGYEQYF.

This clone was seen just once. The chain links TRBV6-1 to TRBJ1-1, with D possibly matching TRBD1 (5 bases). Trimming removed 3 bases at V and 3 bases at J, with 11 bases between. Germline V CDR1 and CDR2: MNHNS, SASEGT. This CDR3 spans 14 amino acids. CDR3 coding DNA: TGTGCCAGCAGTGATTGGGGAGGGGACACTGAAGCTTTCTTT. Translation gives CASSDWGGDTEAFF.

The chain uses TRBV18 and TRBJ1-2, with TRBD1 as a possible D gene (6 bases). Germline lookup yields CDR1 KGHSH and CDR2 LQKENI. The CDR3 length is 15 residues. V lost 2 bases and J lost 3, with 13 bases in between. Here the CDR3 DNA reads TGTGCCAGCTCACCAGCCGGGCAGGGGCACTATGGCTACACCTTC. Protein: CASSPAGQGHYGYTF. Full variable domain (rest looked up from reference TRBV18 and TRBJ1-2): NAGVMQNPRHLVRRRGQEARLRCSPMKGHSHVYWYRQLPEEGLKFMVYLQKENIIDESGMPKERFSAEFPKEGPSILRIQQVVRGDSAAYFCASSPAGQGHYGYTFGSGTRLTVV.

Notes on this clone: At one of its ends the junction is not consistent with the germline gene, which may arise from a read error. This chain uses TRBV11-2 with TRBJ2-1, with unresolved D. CDR3 length equals 15 residues. Germline lookup yields CDR1 SGHAT and CDR2 FQNNGV. The DNA of the CDR3 is TGTGCCAGCAGCCTAGACTGGAGCTCCTACAATGAGCAGTTCTTC. This sequence encodes CASSLDWSSYNEQFF.

The chain carries TRBV30 and TRBJ2-6; the D call may be TRBD1 or TRBD2 (5 bases each). The length of the CDR3 is 18 residues. The ends were cut back, 2 bases at V and 0 bases at J, with 17 bases in the middle. The V gene's germline CDR1 is GTSNPN and CDR2 SVGIG (reference sequence). The chain's CDR3 is CAWSSARDGFSGANVLTF. The CDR3 nucleotides read TGTGCCTGGAGTTCTGCCCGGGACGGCTTCTCTGGGGCCAACGTCCTGACTTTC.

The chain employs TRBV10-3 and TRBJ1-5, with TRBD1 matching 7 bases. Germline CDR1 and CDR2: ENHRY and SYGVKD. Unmatched junction bases numbered 4, after V lost 2 bases and J lost 0 bases. CDR3 length: 16 residues. The CDR3 reads CAISETGANSNQPQHF. The CDR3 DNA reads as TGTGCCATCAGTGAGACAGGGGCTAATAGCAATCAGCCCCAGCATTTT.

There are a few counts of this clone. The gene calls are TRBV11-2 and TRBJ1-4, with D perhaps TRBD1 (5 bases). The CDR3 runs to 15 residues. V lost 2 bases to trimming and J lost 4 bases, with 11 bases between them. Per the germline V gene, CDR1 is SGHAT and CDR2 is FQNNGV. CDR3 region: CASSLSQGYNEKLFF. As DNA, the CDR3 is TGTGCCAGCAGCTTATCCCAGGGCTATAATGAAAAACTGTTTTTT.

This chain connects TRBV5-4 to TRBJ1-6; D gene ambiguous. V dropped 0 bases and J dropped 7 bases, with 8 bases sitting between them. The length of the CDR3 is 14 residues. Per germline, CDR1 SGHNT and CDR2 YYREEE (reference sequence). CDR3 protein: CASSLEAANSPLHF. CDR3 nucleotides: TGTGCCAGCAGCTTGGAGGCGGCGAATTCACCCCTCCACTTT.

The V and J genes are TRBV7-3 and TRBJ2-1; 8 bases map to TRBD1. This CDR3 region has 15 residues. After removal of 6 bases from V and 3 bases from J, the junction contained 7 bases not matched to a gene. CDR1 and CDR2 (germline): SGHTA, FQGTGA. This CDR3 reads CASSEAGGLYNEQFF. The CDR3 DNA reads TGTGCCAGCAGTGAGGCAGGGGGCCTCTACAATGAGCAGTTCTTC.

V usage is TRBV14 and J usage is TRBJ2-2, with D uncertain. CDR3 length equals 15 residues. Per the germline V gene, CDR1 is SGHDN and CDR2 is FVKESK. V was trimmed by 2 bases and J by 1 base, leaving 8 bases between them. The CDR3 protein is CASSQTPENTGELFF. The DNA for the CDR3 is TGTGCCAGCAGCCAAACCCCGGAGAACACCGGGGAGCTGTTTTTT.

V is TRBV4-1 and J is TRBJ2-3, with D tentatively TRBD2 (7 bases). V lost 9 bases to trimming and J lost 4 bases, with 14 bases between them. Germline assignment: CDR1 MGHRA and CDR2 YSYEKL. This CDR3 comprises 13 residues. CDR3 amino acids: CASTGGRADTQYF. CDR3 bases: TGCGCCAGTACGGGGGGCCGAGCAGATACGCAGTATTTT.

This rearrangement joins TRBV9 to TRBJ1-4; D is ambiguous. This CDR3 comprises 16 residues. Looked up from germline, CDR1 is SGDLS and CDR2 is YYNGEE. V was pared by 0 bases and J by 0 bases, with 9 bases between. CDR3 in DNA: TGTGCCAGCAGCGTAGACGTATTGACAACTAATGAAAAACTGTTTTTT. Protein sequence: CASSVDVLTTNEKLFF.